This T cell receptor beta chain was observed in a study of OX40 agonist ivuxolimab in advanced cancers. Some clones are missing from TCRdb's copy, which holds only in-frame ones; the method was immunoSEQ multiplex PCR. The table lists 100,000 or so clones, approximately 80% of them singletons. Trimming left V 1 base short and J 4 bases short, with 7 bases between. The CDR3 runs 13 residues. The V gene's germline CDR1 is SGHTA and CDR2 FQGNSA. The sample holds a few counts of this clone. This TCR came from an adult with an advanced solid tumor such as melanoma, head and neck, liver or kidney cancer. The specimen comprised CD4+ or CD8+ T cells sorted from blood, sampled in a trial of the OX40 agonist ivuxolimab. The chain joins TRBV7-2 to TRBJ1-2; the D is unclear. The CDR3 here is CASSLGFLYGYTF. The CDR3 bases are TGTGCCAGCAGCTTAGGCTTCCTCTATGGCTACACCTTC.